One sample yielded the 21 T cell receptor beta chains listed below, sequenced in a study of cytomegalovirus exposure and HLA in healthy donors. Vbeta (60) and Jbeta (13) primers were used in the PCR. Measured with immunoSEQ multiplex PCR; TCRdb has only the in-frame clones, and not every one. The sample carries around 110,000 clones, around 10% recorded once. Sequenced: PBMCs. These receptors originate from a man younger than 45 in good health and CMV-seronegative.

V usage is TRBV27 and J usage is TRBJ2-7, with D perhaps TRBD1 (5 bases). Per the germline V gene, CDR1 is MNHEY and CDR2 is SMNVEV (reference sequence). V was cut by 3 bases and J by 5 bases, with 17 bases left in between. The CDR3 loop spans 15 amino acids. As DNA, the CDR3 is TGTGCCAGCAGTTTGTTCGGGCAGGGTGGCCACGAGCAGTACTTC. Translating it yields CASSLFGQGGHEQYF.

The chain uses TRBV2 and TRBJ2-7; TRBD2 agrees at 8 bases. With V trimmed by 6 bases and J by 7 bases, 5 bases remained unmatched. The CDR3 covers 12 residues. Per the germline V gene, CDR1 is SNHLY and CDR2 is FYNNEI. The chain's CDR3 is CASRVTGGEQYF. The CDR3 DNA follows: TGTGCCAGCAGGGTCACGGGGGGGGAGCAGTACTTC.

This clone was counted only a few times. This chain uses TRBV5-4 with TRBJ1-1, with 7 bases identical to TRBD1. V shed 0 bases, J shed 4 bases, and the junction held 6 bases outside the gene matches. The CDR3 sequence is 15 residues long. From germline, CDR1 is SGHNT and CDR2 YYREEE (reference sequence). The CDR3 bases are TGTGCCAGCAGCTTGGGCGGAGGGGGCGTCACTGAAGCTTTCTTT. As protein: CASSLGGGGVTEAFF.

The genes are TRBV25-1 and TRBJ2-7; D remains unclear. Germline values: CDR1 MGHDK, CDR2 SYGVNS. This CDR3 region has 13 residues. Trimming removed 1 base from V and 3 bases from J, with 7 bases in between. The CDR3 is CASSESPSYEQYF. DNA for the CDR3: TGTGCCAGCAGTGAATCCCCCAGCTACGAGCAGTACTTC.

This clone has only a few counts. The chain carries TRBV11-1 and TRBJ2-7, with TRBD1 matching 10 bases. The germline CDR1 and CDR2 sequences are SGHAT and FQDESV (reference sequence). The CDR3 consists of 15 residues. The ends lost 5 bases at V and 2 bases at J; junction bases unmatched: 6. In DNA, the CDR3 is TGTGCCAGCAGCGGAGGGACAGGGGTGGCCTACGAGCAGTACTTC. It yields the protein CASSGGTGVAYEQYF.

There are a few counts of this clone. The rearrangement joins TRBV5-1 to TRBJ1-6; D is unresolved. The CDR3 totals 14 residues. V was clipped by 4 bases and J by 3 bases, with 8 bases between them. Germline V gene lookup returns CDR1 SGHRS and CDR2 YFSETQ. The CDR3 bases are TGCGCCAGCAGCGCACAAAACTATAATTCACCCCTCCACTTT. Translating gives CASSAQNYNSPLHF.

This clone turned up a few times. This chain connects TRBV30 to TRBJ1-1, with D unclear. Germline V gene data show CDR1 as GTSNPN and CDR2 as SVGIG (reference sequence). This CDR3 spans 11 amino acids. The V end lost 7 bases, the J end lost 7 bases, and 13 bases lay between the germline ends. The CDR3 here is CASSGVHEAFF. The DNA of the CDR3 is TGTGCCTCCTCGGGTGTTCATGAAGCTTTCTTT.

This clone was detected only a few times. J is TRBJ1-1 and V is TRBV27; tentatively, D is TRBD1 (5 bases). The CDR3 has 12 amino acids. Trimming pared 5 bases from V and 1 base from J, leaving 5 bases between. Germline CDR1 is MNHEY and CDR2 is SMNVEV (reference sequence). The CDR3 region is CASSRGNTEAFF. DNA of the CDR3: TGTGCCAGCAGTAGGGGGAACACTGAAGCTTTCTTT.

DNA for the CDR3: TGTGCCAGCAGCTCCAAGACATTGGATACGCAGTATTTT. Its protein product is CASSSKTLDTQYF. The chain recombines TRBV11-2 with TRBJ2-3, with D unresolved. Germline loops: CDR1 SGHAT, CDR2 FQNNGV. The CDR3 totals 13 residues. The V gene lost 4 bases and the J gene lost 6 bases, with 11 bases spanning the gap.

The chain recombines TRBV5-6 with TRBJ2-2; D possibly corresponds to TRBD2 (5 bases). Per the germline V gene, CDR1 is SGHDT and CDR2 is YYEEEE. V was shortened by 7 bases and J by 1 base, with 11 bases between the two germline ends. The CDR3 contains 14 residues. The CDR3 loop reads CASSGLGNTGELFF. The CDR3 coding sequence is TGTGCCAGCTCGGGGTTAGGGAACACCGGGGAGCTGTTTTTT.

This clone turned up a few times. The chain joins TRBV10-3 to TRBJ2-7; TRBD2 aligns across 14 bases. J gave up 5 bases and V 1 base, and 7 bases lay outside the gene matches. The V gene's germline CDR1 is ENHRY and CDR2 SYGVKD. CDR3 length equals 17 residues. CDR3 region: CAISEYSGTSGSHEQYF. In nucleotides, the CDR3 is TGTGCCATCAGTGAGTACTCCGGGACTAGCGGGAGCCACGAGCAGTACTTC.

This clone occurred a few times. The chain joins TRBV2 to TRBJ2-1, with TRBD2 matching 10 bases. The J segment lost 2 bases and the V segment lost 6 bases, leaving 4 bases of the junction unmatched. Per germline, CDR1 SNHLY and CDR2 FYNNEI. This CDR3 contains 15 residues. CDR3 in amino acids: CASRQRGGPYNEQFF. The CDR3 DNA follows: TGTGCCAGCAGACAGCGGGGGGGCCCCTACAATGAGCAGTTCTTC.

This clone has just a few counts. This chain uses TRBV5-6 with TRBJ1-5, with 8 bases lining up with TRBD1. The J segment lost 5 bases and the V segment lost 0 bases, leaving 1 base of the junction unmatched. CDR1 SGHDT and CDR2 YYEEEE come from the germline V gene. The CDR3 runs to 14 residues. Here the CDR3 DNA reads TGTGCCAGCAGCTTGGGCAGGGGGCATCAGCCCCAGCATTTT. This codes for CASSLGRGHQPQHF.

The V gene is TRBV7-8, the J gene TRBJ1-6; 7 bases fit TRBD1. The CDR3 is 14 amino acids. The V gene end was trimmed by 6 bases and the J gene end by 10 bases; junction bases not matched to a gene: 9. The germline V gene has CDR1 SGHVS and CDR2 FQNEAQ. In DNA, the CDR3 is TGTGCCAGCAGGGTAGGCCAGGGGGAGTCACCCCTCCACTTT. Its protein product is CASRVGQGESPLHF.

The chain is built from TRBV7-6 and TRBJ1-4, with TRBD1 matching 9 bases. V gave up 3 bases and J gave up 5 bases; unmatched junction bases: 4. Germline assignment: CDR1 SGHVS and CDR2 FNYEAQ. CDR3 length: 15 amino acids. The CDR3 spells CASSLPGQGNEKLFF. The CDR3, as DNA: TGTGCCAGCAGCTTGCCGGGACAGGGAAATGAAAAACTGTTTTTT. The whole variable domain, remainder taken from reference TRBV7-6 and TRBJ1-4, is GAGVSQSPRYKVTKRGQDVALRCDPISGHVSLYWYRQALGQGPEFLTYFNYEAQQDKSGLPNDRFSAERPEGSISTLTIQRTEQRDSAMYRCASSLPGQGNEKLFFGSGTQLSVL.

V and J are TRBV27 and TRBJ2-7; possible D gene TRBD2, 5 bases. CDR1 is MNHEY and CDR2 is SMNVEV in the germline V gene (reference sequence). Trimming pared 5 bases from V and 4 bases from J, leaving 12 bases between. The CDR3 sequence is 13 residues long. The CDR3 DNA follows: TGTGCCAGCAGTCCCTCCCGCGGGTACGAGCAGTACTTC. This encodes CASSPSRGYEQYF.

This clone occurred many times. This chain links TRBV5-6 with TRBJ1-4; 10 positions agree with TRBD1. V shed 4 bases and J 3 bases; nucleotides not matched to a gene: 9. Germline V gives CDR1 SGHDT, CDR2 YYEEEE. This CDR3 contains 17 residues. The DNA for the CDR3 is TGTGCCAGCAGCACGAGGACAGGGGGAGGATCTAATGAAAAACTGTTTTTT. It translates to CASSTRTGGGSNEKLFF.

This clone has only a few counts. The rearrangement links TRBV14 to TRBJ2-7; 7 bases fit TRBD1. Germline V gene data show CDR1 as SGHDN and CDR2 as FVKESK. The CDR3 loop spans 14 amino acids. With V trimmed by 1 base and J by 7 bases, 7 bases remained unmatched. The DNA of the CDR3 is TGTGCCAGCAGCCAAGGAGTACAGGGGCGGGAGCAGTACTTC. Its translation is CASSQGVQGREQYF.

V gene TRBV4-1 combines with J gene TRBJ2-6, with no clear D. Germline V CDR1 and CDR2: MGHRA, YSYEKL. Between the trimmed V and J ends, which lost 2 bases and 4 bases, there was a span of 15 bases. The CDR3 spans 17 residues. CDR3 amino acids: CASSQRHGMGGANVLTF. CDR3 nucleotide sequence: TGCGCCAGCAGCCAACGACACGGAATGGGCGGGGCCAACGTCCTGACTTTC.

V is TRBV29-1 and J is TRBJ2-1, with TRBD2 identical over 8 bases. The length of the CDR3 is 13 residues. The V and J ends lost 4 bases and 4 bases, in that order; junction bases with no gene match: 3. CDR1 is SQVTM, CDR2 ANQGSEA, per germline. CDR3 sequence (DNA): TGCAGCGTTGCCGGGACTAGTTACAATGAGCAGTTCTTC. Its translation: CSVAGTSYNEQFF.

CDR3 bases: TGCGCCAGCAGTTCCGACCGGGACAGGGGGTCGAGCTACACCTTC. Its protein product is CASSSDRDRGSSYTF. The chain employs TRBV23-1 and TRBJ1-2; 11 bases are a match to TRBD1. TRBV23-1 is an ORF, with its function uncertain. This CDR3 has 15 amino acids. V lost 5 bases, J lost 9 bases, and 11 bases stayed unmatched.